These 8 T cell receptor beta chains were all obtained from the same sample, sequenced in a study of control samples from healthy donors and cancer patients. Clones were sequenced by immunoSEQ multiplex PCR, and TCRdb holds only the in-frame ones, with some missing. Altogether about 95,000 clones are present, 88% being singletons, with the ten largest covering approximately 15%. Sequences were obtained from blood. The receptors derive from a woman in her seventies in good health.

In DNA form, the CDR3 reads TGTGCCAGCGGTCCTCTCTATGGCTACACCTTC. Residues: CASGPLYGYTF. The V gene is TRBV2, the J gene TRBJ1-2, with D uncertain. The CDR3 extends over 11 amino acids. From germline, CDR1 is SNHLY and CDR2 FYNNEI. The V gene lost 8 bases and the J gene lost 4 bases, with 8 bases spanning the gap. Full variable domain (rest looked up from reference TRBV2 and TRBJ1-2): EPEVTQTPSHQVTQMGQEVILRCVPISNHLYFYWYRQILGQKVEFLVSFYNNEISEKSEIFDDQFSVERPDGSNFTLKIRSTKLEDSAMYFCASGPLYGYTFGSGTRLTVV.

V and J are TRBV7-2 and TRBJ2-2, with no clear D. Germline V gives CDR1 SGHTA, CDR2 FQGNSA. The V gene lost 2 bases and the J gene lost 0 bases, with 7 bases spanning the gap. CDR3 length: 15 residues. CDR3 amino acids: CASSLQQTNTGELFF. CDR3 sequence (DNA): TGTGCCAGCAGCTTACAACAGACGAACACCGGGGAGCTGTTTTTT.

This clone was counted ten times or more. The chain links TRBV7-2 to TRBJ1-6; 7 nucleotides align to TRBD1. The CDR3 sequence is 15 residues long. V gave up 3 bases and J gave up 7 bases; unmatched junction bases: 6. CDR1 is SGHTA and CDR2 is FQGNSA in the germline V gene. The CDR3 sequence: CASSLRTGGNSPLHF. In nucleotides, the CDR3 is TGTGCCAGCAGCTTGAGGACAGGAGGCAATTCACCCCTCCACTTT.

This clone was seen just once. The chain carries TRBV6-6 and TRBJ1-1; D is uncertain. The CDR3 has 17 amino acids. The V gene lost 5 bases and the J gene lost 3 bases, with 22 bases spanning the gap. Looked up from germline, CDR1 is MNHNY and CDR2 is SVGAGI (reference sequence). The CDR3 reads CASSRSYNSLSDTEAFF. CDR3 in DNA: TGTGCCAGCAGTCGGTCATACAATTCCCTATCGGACACTGAAGCTTTCTTT.

The chain uses TRBV19 and TRBJ2-5; 12 nucleotides align to TRBD2. Germline V lookup: CDR1 LNHDA, CDR2 SQIVND (reference sequence). This CDR3 is 17 amino acids long. Unmatched junction bases numbered 6, after V lost 2 bases and J lost 2 bases. CDR3 DNA sequence: TGTGCCAGTAGTATACTCGCTAGCGGGAGGGGGCAAGAGACCCAGTACTTC. This encodes CASSILASGRGQETQYF.

Written as DNA, the CDR3 is TGTGCCAGTAGTATCCGGTCAGGGAGGAGCAATGAGCAGTTCTTC. Its protein product is CASSIRSGRSNEQFF. This chain uses TRBV19 with TRBJ2-1; tentatively, D is TRBD2 (6 bases). V was cut by 3 bases and J by 6 bases, with 15 bases left in between. The CDR3 runs 15 residues. From germline, CDR1 is LNHDA and CDR2 SQIVND (reference sequence).

This chain connects TRBV5-1 to TRBJ2-2; no clear D. The CDR3 extends over 15 amino acids. Germline-derived CDR1 and CDR2 are SGHRS and YFSETQ. V was shortened by 0 bases and J by 0 bases, with 6 bases between the two germline ends. The CDR3 loop reads CASSLVTSNTGELFF. The CDR3 DNA reads TGCGCCAGCAGCTTGGTTACCTCGAACACCGGGGAGCTGTTTTTT. Full variable domain (remainder filled in from reference TRBV5-1 and TRBJ2-2): KAGVTQTPRYLIKTRGQQVTLSCSPISGHRSVSWYQQTPGQGLQFLFEYFSETQRNKGNFPGRFSGRQFSNSRSEMNVSTLELGDSALYLCASSLVTSNTGELFFGEGSRLTVL.

The rearrangement links TRBV7-9 to TRBJ1-1; the D gene is possibly TRBD1 (5 bases). Between the trimmed V and J ends, which lost 5 bases and 6 bases, there was a span of 7 bases. Germline V gives CDR1 SEHNR, CDR2 FQNEAQ (reference sequence). The CDR3 spans 11 residues. The CDR3 reads CASSIGAEAFF. CDR3 DNA sequence: TGTGCCAGCAGCATAGGGGCTGAAGCTTTCTTT.